The 17 T cell receptor beta chains presented below share a single source sample, sequenced in a study of T cell responses to AZD1222 COVID-19 vaccine. The assay was immunoSEQ multiplex PCR, and TCRdb's table has in-frame clones only and misses some. The sample has about 140,000 clones; roughly 92% are singletons. Sequenced material: peripheral blood, taken on day 0 of AZD1222 vaccination. The receptors derive from an adult in good health.

V and J are TRBV2 and TRBJ2-5; D tentatively fits TRBD1 or TRBD2 (6 bases each). V lost 6 bases and J 1 base, leaving 9 bases between the germline ends. This CDR3 comprises 13 residues. The V gene's germline CDR1 is SNHLY and CDR2 FYNNEI. CDR3 in DNA: TGTGCCAGCAGGACGGGGGCCCAAGAGACCCAGTACTTC. As protein: CASRTGAQETQYF. The full variable domain, with the rest looked up from reference TRBV2 and TRBJ2-5, is EPEVTQTPSHQVTQMGQEVILRCVPISNHLYFYWYRQILGQKVEFLVSFYNNEISEKSEIFDDQFSVERPDGSNFTLKIRSTKLEDSAMYFCASRTGAQETQYFGPGTRLLVL.

The V gene is TRBV7-2, the J gene TRBJ1-3; tentative D call: TRBD1 (6 bases). CDR3 length equals 16 residues. In germline, CDR1 is SGHTA, CDR2 FQGNSA. The V end was cut by 1 base, the J end by 0 bases, with 10 bases between. The CDR3 is CASSLVGGGSGNTIYF. CDR3 DNA sequence: TGTGCCAGCAGCTTAGTAGGGGGGGGCTCTGGAAACACCATATATTTT.

The gene calls are TRBV7-8 and TRBJ1-1; possible D gene TRBD1, 6 bases. CDR1 SGHVS and CDR2 FQNEAQ come from the germline V gene. The CDR3 loop spans 13 amino acids. Between the trimmed V and J ends, which lost 3 bases and 1 base, there was a span of 6 bases. The DNA for the CDR3 is TGTGCCAGCAGCTTGACAGGGAACACTGAAGCTTTCTTT. Amino acid sequence: CASSLTGNTEAFF.

The chain carries TRBV3-1 (or the pseudogene TRBV3-2) and TRBJ2-7; 14 positions agree with TRBD2. From germline, CDR1 is LGHDT and CDR2 YNNKEL (reference sequence). The V and J ends lost 1 base and 4 bases, in that order; junction bases with no gene match: 9. The CDR3 runs to 18 residues. The CDR3 region is CASSQVTGLAGEYYEQYF. The CDR3 bases are TGTGCCAGCAGCCAAGTAACGGGACTAGCGGGAGAGTATTACGAGCAGTACTTC.

V usage is TRBV18 and J usage is TRBJ2-7; 9 nucleotides agree with TRBD1. This CDR3 contains 14 residues. Per germline, CDR1 KGHSH and CDR2 LQKENI. Germline trimming cut 5 bases from V and 3 bases from J; bases unmatched to any gene: 5. The CDR3, as DNA: TGTGCCAGCTCATTGGGACAGGGATTCTACGAGCAGTACTTC. It encodes CASSLGQGFYEQYF.

The rearrangement links TRBV5-6 to TRBJ2-7; 7 bases fit TRBD1. CDR1 SGHDT and CDR2 YYEEEE come from the germline V gene. Unmatched junction bases numbered 10, after V lost 2 bases and J lost 2 bases. This CDR3 has 16 residues. CDR3 bases: TGTGCCAGCAGCTTCTCTCGGGACAGTTATCCCTACGAGCAGTACTTC. Protein: CASSFSRDSYPYEQYF.

The J gene is TRBJ1-6, the V gene TRBV25-1; unclear D gene. The CDR3 has 13 residues. V lost 2 bases and J 9 bases, leaving 8 bases between the germline ends. Germline CDR1 and CDR2: MGHDK and SYGVNS. The CDR3 region is CASSELTVSPLHF. The CDR3 bases are TGTGCCAGCAGTGAACTCACGGTTTCACCCCTCCACTTT. Variable domain in full (rest from reference TRBV25-1 and TRBJ1-6): EADIYQTPRYLVIGTGKKITLECSQTMGHDKMYWYQQDPGMELHLIHYSYGVNSTEKGDLSSESTVSRIRTEHFPLTLESARPSHTSQYLCASSELTVSPLHFGNGTRLTVT.

J is TRBJ2-5 and V is TRBV28; 10 bases line up with TRBD2. This CDR3 is built from 17 residues. V was pared by 6 bases and J by 5 bases, with 15 bases of the junction left unmatched. Germline lookup yields CDR1 MDHEN and CDR2 SYDVKM. This CDR3 reads CASSQLTEAGGVETQYF. The CDR3 DNA sequence: TGTGCCAGCAGCCAACTCACAGAAGCGGGAGGGGTGGAGACCCAGTACTTC.

The chain recombines TRBV7-6 with TRBJ2-2; D possibly uses TRBD1 or TRBD2 (6 bases each). Germline CDR1 reads SGHVS; CDR2 reads FNYEAQ. The V end was cut by 10 bases, the J end by 2 bases, with 17 bases between. The CDR3 contains 15 residues. Here the CDR3 reads CATVGAGLNTGELFF. In DNA form, the CDR3 reads TGTGCCACGGTGGGGGCGGGACTCAACACCGGGGAGCTGTTTTTT.

The genes are TRBV28 and TRBJ2-2, with unresolved D. CDR3 length equals 14 residues. The V gene lost 5 bases and the J gene lost 6 bases, with 13 bases spanning the gap. The germline gives CDR1 MDHEN, CDR2 SYDVKM. CDR3: CASSQAGIPGELFF. The CDR3 nucleotides read TGTGCCAGCAGTCAGGCCGGAATCCCCGGGGAGCTGTTTTTT.

This clone was detected a few times. The chain is built from TRBV11-2 and TRBJ1-3; a weak D match, TRBD1 (6 bases). V was cut by 6 bases and J by 4 bases, with 13 bases left in between. The CDR3 totals 14 residues. Germline assignment: CDR1 SGHAT and CDR2 FQNNGV. The CDR3 sequence is CASRPTGSGNTIYF. In nucleotides, the CDR3 is TGTGCCAGCAGACCAACAGGGTCCGGAAACACCATATATTTT.

The chain joins TRBV3-1 (or the pseudogene TRBV3-2) to TRBJ2-5; D call uncertain. V dropped 2 bases and J dropped 8 bases, with 12 bases sitting between them. Germline assignment: CDR1 LGHDT and CDR2 YNNKEL (reference sequence). The CDR3 loop spans 13 amino acids. CDR3 in amino acids: CASSQTTSVTQYF. CDR3 in DNA: TGTGCCAGCAGCCAAACGACCTCAGTCACCCAGTACTTC.

The chain employs TRBV10-1 and TRBJ2-1, with TRBD2 matching over 9 bases. The germline V gene has CDR1 WNHNN and CDR2 SYGVQD (reference sequence). The CDR3 totals 17 residues. V was pared by 3 bases and J by 7 bases, with 13 bases of the junction left unmatched. The DNA of the CDR3 is TGCGCCAGCAGTGACCCAGCGGGAGGCCCAGACCCTAATGAGCAGTTCTTC. Protein product: CASSDPAGGPDPNEQFF.

V gene TRBV9 combines with J gene TRBJ2-2, with D uncertain. The CDR3 runs 15 residues. Germline CDR1 reads SGDLS; CDR2 reads YYNGEE. The ends were cut back, 3 bases at V and 3 bases at J, with 12 bases in the middle. The CDR3, as DNA: TGTGCCAGCAGCGGTACCGGCGCGGACACCGGGGAGCTGTTTTTT. This encodes CASSGTGADTGELFF.

The chain uses TRBV4-1 and TRBJ1-2, with 7 bases fitting TRBD1. Per germline, CDR1 MGHRA and CDR2 YSYEKL. Losses at the gene ends were 0 bases for V and 7 bases for J; bases not matched to a gene: 8. The CDR3 runs to 15 residues. The CDR3 coding sequence is TGCGCCAGCAGCCAAGAATCGCGACAGGGACGTGGCTACACCTTC. This codes for CASSQESRQGRGYTF.

The table lists this clone with a count of one. This rearrangement joins TRBV6-1 to TRBJ2-7; D remains ambiguous. V lost 2 bases and J 3 bases, leaving 5 bases between the germline ends. The CDR3 is 12 residues long. Germline CDR1 MNHNS, CDR2 SASEGT. CDR3 residues: CASSERVYEQYF. DNA for the CDR3: TGTGCCAGCAGTGAAAGGGTCTACGAGCAGTACTTC.

The rearrangement uses TRBV24-1 and TRBJ2-3; D possibly corresponds to TRBD1 (6 bases). V gave up 0 bases and J gave up 1 base, with 7 bases separating them. CDR3 size: 15 residues. Germline V CDR1 and CDR2: KGHDR, SFDVKD. CDR3 region: CATSDLRTGTDTQYF. The CDR3 nucleotides read TGTGCCACCAGTGATTTGCGGACAGGCACAGATACGCAGTATTTT.